These 30 T cell receptor beta chains came from one sample sequenced in a study of T-cell memory formation after mild COVID-19. MiXCR, applied by TCRdb to the 5' RACE reads, yields one record per CDR3 protein. The sample lists approximately 250,000 distinct CDR3 sequences, 15% occurring once. The sequencing input was PBMCs or a T cell subset sorted from them (not recorded which). These receptors all come from an adult woman who had mild COVID-19 (a few samples of this study predate the infection). Cell type and time point are not known.

This clonotype was seen a handful of times. This sequence joins TRBV3-1 and TRBJ2-2; D is unresolved. The CDR3 is 14 amino acids. CDR1 LGHDT and CDR2 YNNKEL come from the germline V gene (reference sequence). V lost 4 bases and J lost 7, with 13 bases in between. The CDR3 sequence is CASSRKIFDGELFF. The DNA for the CDR3 is TGTGCCAGCAGCCGAAAGATTTTTGACGGGGAGCTGTTTTTT.

The chain combines TRBV19 with TRBJ2-1; 10 positions match TRBD2. The V segment lost 6 bases and the J segment 10 bases; nucleotides outside the gene matches: 6. The CDR3 extends over 13 amino acids. CDR1 is LNHDA and CDR2 is SQIVND in the germline V gene (reference sequence). The CDR3 region has the DNA TGTGCCAGTAGAGTGGGACTAGCGAGCGAGCAGTTCTTC. This translates into CASRVGLASEQFF.

The chain links TRBV5-1 to TRBJ2-3, with 7 bases fitting TRBD2. V dropped 4 bases and J dropped 2; count of bases not matched to a gene: 7. CDR1 SGHRS and CDR2 YFSETQ come from the germline V gene. The CDR3 extends over 15 amino acids. CDR3 sequence reads: CASSPSGRFTDTQYF. For the CDR3, the DNA is TGCGCCAGCAGCCCCTCCGGGAGGTTCACAGATACGCAGTATTTT.

This clonotype came up a few times. J is TRBJ2-2 and V is TRBV11-2; TRBD2 aligns across 8 bases. This CDR3 comprises 15 residues. CDR1 is SGHAT, CDR2 FQNNGV, per germline. V was pared by 5 bases and J by 6 bases, with 8 bases of the junction left unmatched. The CDR3: CASSPIAGPPGELFF. The CDR3 DNA sequence: TGTGCCAGCAGCCCCATAGCGGGACCCCCCGGGGAGCTGTTTTTT.

This clonotype was counted a few times. The rearrangement links TRBV12-3 or TRBV12-4 to TRBJ2-5; 7 nucleotides match TRBD1. This CDR3 is 14 amino acids long. V lost 1 base and J lost 4; bases outside the gene matches: 3. CDR3 in DNA: TGTGCCAGCAGTTTAGGAAACAGGGGAGAGACCCAGTACTTC. Translated: CASSLGNRGETQYF.

The V and J genes are TRBV4-1 and TRBJ1-1, with D hard to call. Trimming removed 0 bases at V and 4 bases at J, with 9 bases between. There are 14 residues in the CDR3. Germline CDR1 MGHRA, CDR2 YSYEKL. CDR3 residues: CASSQEAGSTEAFF. CDR3 nucleotide sequence: TGCGCCAGCAGCCAAGAGGCGGGGTCCACTGAAGCTTTCTTT.

The chain combines TRBV11-2 with TRBJ2-7, with 13 bases aligning to TRBD2. The trim removed 4 bases at V and 4 bases at J, leaving 1 base unmatched. This CDR3 has 14 amino acids. The germline V gene encodes CDR1 SGHAT and CDR2 FQNNGV. In nucleotides, the CDR3 is TGTGCCAGCAGCTCGACTAGCGGGAGGTACGAGCAGTACTTC. It yields the protein CASSSTSGRYEQYF.

V gene TRBV5-5 combines with J gene TRBJ2-1, with D possibly being TRBD2 (5 bases). Germline V CDR1 and CDR2: SGHKS, YYEKEE (reference sequence). There are 14 residues in the CDR3. Trimming pared 3 bases from V and 6 bases from J, leaving 13 bases between. CDR3 residues: CASSSLEAGNEQFF. For the CDR3, the DNA is TGTGCCAGCAGCTCGTTAGAGGCGGGCAATGAGCAGTTCTTC.

This clonotype was recorded a few times. The V and J genes are TRBV3-1 and TRBJ1-2; the D is unclear. Germline CDR1 LGHDT, CDR2 YNNKEL (reference sequence). Trimming took off 4 bases at V and 4 bases at J, with 10 bases between the two ends. The CDR3 sequence is 13 residues long. CDR3 coding DNA: TGTGCCAGCAGCCGAACTGATCTCTATGGCTACACCTTC. Its translation is CASSRTDLYGYTF. The entire variable domain, with the rest obtained from reference TRBV3-1 and TRBJ1-2, is as follows: DTAVSQTPKYLVTQMGNDKSIKCEQNLGHDTMYWYKQDSKKFLKIMFSYNNKELIINETVPNRFSPKSPDKAHLNLHINSLELGDSAVYFCASSRTDLYGYTFGSGTRLTVV.

The chain couples TRBV5-1 to TRBJ2-1; tentatively, D is TRBD1 (6 bases). Trimming took off 6 bases at V and 6 bases at J, with 19 bases between the two ends. CDR1 is SGHRS, CDR2 YFSETQ, per germline. The CDR3 contains 15 residues. In DNA form, the CDR3 reads TGCGCCAGCATTTCCTGGGGGCTAGATCTCAATGAGCAGTTCTTC. This encodes CASISWGLDLNEQFF.

This clonotype was observed a few times. V is TRBV7-2 and J is TRBJ2-7; no clear D gene. V lost 2 bases, J lost 7 bases, and 12 bases lay in between. The CDR3 consists of 13 residues. Germline lookup yields CDR1 SGHTA and CDR2 FQGNSA. The CDR3 here is CASSLSVLWEQYF. In DNA form, the CDR3 reads TGTGCCAGCAGCTTAAGCGTTTTGTGGGAGCAGTACTTC.

This clonotype came up a few times. The CDR3 bases are TGTGCCAGCAGTTCGCGAAACTATGGCTACACCTTC. It is translated as CASSSRNYGYTF. The genes are TRBV28 and TRBJ1-2; D is unclear. V lost 4 bases to trimming and J lost 2 bases, with 5 bases between them. Germline CDR1 MDHEN, CDR2 SYDVKM. The length of the CDR3 is 12 residues.

Only a few counts were recorded for this clonotype. This rearrangement joins TRBV20-1 to TRBJ1-5; possible D gene TRBD1, 6 bases. The CDR3 totals 13 residues. Germline CDR1 reads DFQATT; CDR2 reads SNEGSKA (reference sequence). The V end was cut by 5 bases, the J end by 5 bases, with 13 bases between. CDR3 region: CSARPEGDQPQHF. CDR3 DNA sequence: TGCAGTGCTCGGCCCGAGGGGGATCAGCCCCAGCATTTT.

The chain carries TRBV7-9 and TRBJ1-4; unclear D gene. Germline-derived CDR1 and CDR2 are SEHNR and FQNEAQ (reference sequence). V was trimmed by 0 bases and J by 5 bases, leaving 13 bases between them. The CDR3 extends over 16 amino acids. CDR3 amino acids: CASSLAISGRNEKLFF. DNA for the CDR3: TGTGCCAGCAGCTTAGCCATCAGCGGGAGAAATGAAAAACTGTTTTTT.

V usage is TRBV7-3 and J usage is TRBJ2-1, with TRBD2 identical over 11 bases. Trimming cost V 1 base and J 4 bases; bases outside gene matches: 6. The CDR3 length is 17 residues. Germline V gene data show CDR1 as SGHTA and CDR2 as FQGTGA. CDR3 nucleotide sequence: TGTGCCAGCAGCTTAAGTAGCGGGAGGGGGGGATACAATGAGCAGTTCTTC. Translating it yields CASSLSSGRGGYNEQFF.

The gene calls are TRBV20-1 and TRBJ2-1, with D possibly called TRBD1 or TRBD2 (6 bases each). Trimming left V 6 bases short and J 8 bases short, with 20 bases between. Germline V CDR1 and CDR2: DFQATT, SNEGSKA (reference sequence). The CDR3 contains 14 residues. The CDR3 region is CSARLGGLDDEQFF. The CDR3 DNA reads TGCAGTGCCAGACTCGGGGGCTTGGACGATGAGCAGTTCTTC.

This chain connects TRBV15 to TRBJ1-1, with 7 bases aligning to TRBD1. CDR1 and CDR2 (germline): LNHNV, YYDKDF (reference sequence). The junction had 6 bases not matched to a gene; V was cut back by 0 bases and J by 5 bases. This CDR3 is built from 15 residues. CDR3 in DNA: TGTGCCACCAGCAGAGACCGGACAGGTGGAACTGAAGCTTTCTTT. Residues: CATSRDRTGGTEAFF.

The chain couples TRBV5-1 to TRBJ2-6; TRBD1 agrees at 7 bases. The CDR3 is made up of 18 amino acids. Trimming at V came to 3 bases and at J to 3 bases, leaving 12 bases not matched to a gene. Germline V gene sequence: CDR1 SGHRS, CDR2 YFSETQ. The CDR3 loop is CASSSRDSAKSGANVLTF. The CDR3 region has the DNA TGCGCCAGCAGCTCCCGGGACAGCGCTAAGAGTGGGGCCAACGTCCTGACTTTC.

This chain joins TRBV5-5 and TRBJ1-5; D gene ambiguous. Germline assignment: CDR1 SGHKS and CDR2 YYEKEE (reference sequence). The CDR3 is 16 residues long. Trimming shortened V by 0 bases and J by 2 bases, and 12 bases separated the two germline ends. The CDR3 spells CASSLEGRLRNQPQHF. The CDR3 DNA is TGTGCCAGCAGCTTGGAAGGAAGGTTACGCAATCAGCCCCAGCATTTT.

The chain combines TRBV6-6 with TRBJ2-3; 10 nucleotides line up with TRBD2. V shed 6 bases, J shed 2 bases, and the junction held 11 bases outside the gene matches. CDR1 MNHNY and CDR2 SVGAGI come from the germline V gene (reference sequence). The CDR3 totals 17 residues. The CDR3 DNA reads as TGTGCCAGCAGAAAACCTAGCGGGAGAGATTTCACAGATACGCAGTATTTT. This sequence encodes CASRKPSGRDFTDTQYF.

This clonotype showed up just a few times. The gene calls are TRBV5-1 and TRBJ2-1, with D possibly being TRBD1 (6 bases). Germline V gene sequence: CDR1 SGHRS, CDR2 YFSETQ. V was pared by 6 bases and J by 4 bases, with 14 bases between. The CDR3 has 14 residues. CDR3 amino acids: CASTPNREYNEQFF. CDR3 DNA: TGCGCCAGCACTCCGAACAGGGAGTACAATGAGCAGTTCTTC.

Turning to this clonotype: An end of the junction does not agree with germline; a read error may underlie this. The V gene is TRBV5-1, the J gene TRBJ2-5; D unresolved. CDR1 and CDR2 from the germline V gene are SGHRS and YFSETQ. This CDR3 comprises 13 residues. Here the CDR3 reads CASSFPTQETQCF. DNA for the CDR3: TGCGCCAGCAGCTTTCCTACCCAAGAGACCCAGTGCTTC.

There are many counts of this clonotype. This chain's CDR3 is CASSVGGALNYGYTF. The CDR3 DNA sequence: TGTGCCAGCAGTGTGGGGGGAGCCCTTAACTATGGCTACACCTTC. V is TRBV6-1 and J is TRBJ1-2; TRBD1 might be the D (5 bases). In germline, CDR1 is MNHNS, CDR2 SASEGT. Trimming took 4 bases from V and 1 from J, leaving 13 bases between them. This CDR3 region has 15 residues.

The gene calls are TRBV14 and TRBJ2-1, with no clear D. Deletions cut 1 base from V and 6 bases from J, with 16 bases between. CDR3 length equals 16 residues. In germline, CDR1 is SGHDN, CDR2 FVKESK. The CDR3 is CASSQGERNWSNEQFF. CDR3 coding DNA: TGTGCCAGCAGCCAAGGCGAAAGGAATTGGTCCAATGAGCAGTTCTTC.

The V gene is TRBV5-6, the J gene TRBJ1-4; 10 positions agree with TRBD1. Unmatched junction bases numbered 6, after V lost 5 bases and J lost 8 bases. Per the germline V gene, CDR1 is SGHDT and CDR2 is YYEEEE. CDR3 length: 14 amino acids. CDR3 nucleotide sequence: TGTGCCAGCAGGCGACAGGGGGCGGACGAAAAACTGTTTTTT. Translating it yields CASRRQGADEKLFF.

The chain links TRBV12-3 or TRBV12-4 to TRBJ1-1; weak D call: TRBD1 (5 bases). This CDR3 has 17 amino acids. V lost 5 bases to trimming and J lost 1 base, with 20 bases between them. CDR3 coding DNA: TGTGCCAGCAGTCCTTCCGGGACCGGAGGACAGAACACTGAAGCTTTCTTT. The encoded protein is CASSPSGTGGQNTEAFF.

The chain employs TRBV12-3 or TRBV12-4 and TRBJ2-5; 12 bases fit TRBD2. The V segment lost 3 bases and the J segment 5 bases; nucleotides outside the gene matches: 10. The CDR3 length is 17 residues. The CDR3 reads CASSFPAGLAGQETQYF. The CDR3 DNA follows: TGTGCCAGCAGTTTTCCCGCCGGACTAGCGGGGCAGGAGACCCAGTACTTC.

This rearrangement joins TRBV15 to TRBJ1-2; D unclear. The CDR3 covers 15 residues. From germline, CDR1 is LNHNV and CDR2 YYDKDF (reference sequence). Trimming took 3 bases from V and 1 from J, leaving 12 bases between them. The CDR3 region is CATSRGPAVNYGYTF. The CDR3 DNA reads TGTGCCACCAGCAGGGGCCCGGCGGTTAACTATGGCTACACCTTC. Combining the CDR3 with reference TRBV15 and TRBJ1-2 gives the whole variable domain DAMVIQNPRYQVTQFGKPVTLSCSQTLNHNVMYWYQQKSSQAPKLLFHYYDKDFNNEADTPDNFQSRRPNTSFCFLDIRSPGLGDTAMYLCATSRGPAVNYGYTFGSGTRLTVV.

V and J are TRBV3-1 and TRBJ2-7, with unresolved D. The CDR3 runs to 11 residues. V dropped 4 bases and J dropped 7 bases, with 8 bases sitting between them. CDR1 and CDR2 (germline): LGHDT, YNNKEL (reference sequence). CDR3 in DNA: TGTGCCAGCAGCCTCGGCCTAGAGCAGTACTTC. Protein: CASSLGLEQYF.

V gene TRBV25-1 combines with J gene TRBJ1-1; no reliable D call. The CDR3 sequence is 12 residues long. The germline V gene has CDR1 MGHDK and CDR2 SYGVNS. Trimming took 4 bases from V and 5 from J, leaving 8 bases between them. This CDR3 is CASSATGTEAFF. CDR3 in DNA: TGTGCCAGCAGTGCAACGGGGACTGAAGCTTTCTTT.